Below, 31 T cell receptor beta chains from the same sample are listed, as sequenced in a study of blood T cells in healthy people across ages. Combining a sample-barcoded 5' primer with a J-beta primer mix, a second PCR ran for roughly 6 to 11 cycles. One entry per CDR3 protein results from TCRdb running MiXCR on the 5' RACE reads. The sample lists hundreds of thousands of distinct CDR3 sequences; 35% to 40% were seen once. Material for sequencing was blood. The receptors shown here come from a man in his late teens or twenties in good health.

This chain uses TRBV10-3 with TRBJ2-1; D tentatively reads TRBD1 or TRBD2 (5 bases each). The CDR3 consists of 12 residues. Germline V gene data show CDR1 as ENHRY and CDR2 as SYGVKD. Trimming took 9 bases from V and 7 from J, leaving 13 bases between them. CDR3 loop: CAIGPGQNEQFF. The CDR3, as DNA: TGTGCCATTGGACCGGGGCAAAATGAGCAGTTCTTC.

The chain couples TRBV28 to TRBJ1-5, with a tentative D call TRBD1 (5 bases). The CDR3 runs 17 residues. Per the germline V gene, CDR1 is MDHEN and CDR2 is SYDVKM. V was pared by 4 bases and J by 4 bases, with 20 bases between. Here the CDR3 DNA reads TGTGCCAGCAGTTCGCAGTTCGGGGCCTGGGGAAATCAGCCCCAGCATTTT. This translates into CASSSQFGAWGNQPQHF.

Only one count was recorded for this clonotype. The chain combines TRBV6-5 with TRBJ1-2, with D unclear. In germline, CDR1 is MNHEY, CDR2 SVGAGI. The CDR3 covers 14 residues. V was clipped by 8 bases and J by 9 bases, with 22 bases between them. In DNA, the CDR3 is TGTGCCAGCGGACCGACAAATACAGCCCAACGCTACACCTTC. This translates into CASGPTNTAQRYTF.

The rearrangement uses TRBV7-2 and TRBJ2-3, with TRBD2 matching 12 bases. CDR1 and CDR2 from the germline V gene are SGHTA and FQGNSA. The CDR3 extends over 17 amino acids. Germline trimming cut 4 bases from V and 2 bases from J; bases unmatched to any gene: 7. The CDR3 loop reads CASSSRTSGDNTDTQYF. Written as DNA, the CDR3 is TGTGCCAGCAGCTCCCGGACTAGCGGGGATAACACAGATACGCAGTATTTT.

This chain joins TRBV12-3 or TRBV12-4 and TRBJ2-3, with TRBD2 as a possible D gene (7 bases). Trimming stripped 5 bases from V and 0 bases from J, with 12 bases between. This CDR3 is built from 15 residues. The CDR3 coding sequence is TGTGCCAGCAGTATTGGGGGGGCTAGCACAGATACGCAGTATTTT. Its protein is CASSIGGASTDTQYF.

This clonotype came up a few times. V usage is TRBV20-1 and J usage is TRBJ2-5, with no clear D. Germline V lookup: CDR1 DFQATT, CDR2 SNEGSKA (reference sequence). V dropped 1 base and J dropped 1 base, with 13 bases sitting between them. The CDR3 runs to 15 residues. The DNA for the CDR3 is TGCAGTGCTAGAGGTGTCCGAACAGCCCAAGAGACCCAGTACTTC. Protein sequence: CSARGVRTAQETQYF.

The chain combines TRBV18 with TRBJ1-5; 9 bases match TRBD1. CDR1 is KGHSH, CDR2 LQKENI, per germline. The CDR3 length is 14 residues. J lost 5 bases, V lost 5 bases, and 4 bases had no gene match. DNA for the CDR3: TGTGCCAGCTCATCCTGGGACAGGGATCAGCCCCAGCATTTT. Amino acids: CASSSWDRDQPQHF. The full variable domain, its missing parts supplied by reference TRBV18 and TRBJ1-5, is NAGVMQNPRHLVRRRGQEARLRCSPMKGHSHVYWYRQLPEEGLKFMVYLQKENIIDESGMPKERFSAEFPKEGPSILRIQQVVRGDSAAYFCASSSWDRDQPQHFGDGTRLSIL.

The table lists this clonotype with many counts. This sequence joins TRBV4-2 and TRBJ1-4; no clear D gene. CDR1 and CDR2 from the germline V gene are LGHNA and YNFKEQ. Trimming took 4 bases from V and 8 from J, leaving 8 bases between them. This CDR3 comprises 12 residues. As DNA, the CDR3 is TGTGCCAGCAGCCGAGACGGAGAAAAACTGTTTTTT. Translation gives CASSRDGEKLFF.

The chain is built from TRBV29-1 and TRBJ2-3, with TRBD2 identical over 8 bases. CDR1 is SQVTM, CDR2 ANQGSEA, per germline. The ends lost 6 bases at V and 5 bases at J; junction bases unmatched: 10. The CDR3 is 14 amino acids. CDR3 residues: CSVSTAGGQDTQYF. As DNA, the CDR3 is TGCAGCGTCTCGACGGCGGGGGGTCAAGATACGCAGTATTTT.

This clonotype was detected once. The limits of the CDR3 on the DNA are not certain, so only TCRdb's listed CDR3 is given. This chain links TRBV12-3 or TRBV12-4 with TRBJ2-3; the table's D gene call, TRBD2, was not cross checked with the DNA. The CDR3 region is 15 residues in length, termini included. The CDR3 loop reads CASSPGGGTQIRSIF.

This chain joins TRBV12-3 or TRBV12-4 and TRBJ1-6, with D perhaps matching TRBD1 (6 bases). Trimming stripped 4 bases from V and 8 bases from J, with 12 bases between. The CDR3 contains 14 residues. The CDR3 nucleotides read TGTGCCAGCAGTTCCAGGGGTTTAGATTCACCCCTCCACTTT. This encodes CASSSRGLDSPLHF.

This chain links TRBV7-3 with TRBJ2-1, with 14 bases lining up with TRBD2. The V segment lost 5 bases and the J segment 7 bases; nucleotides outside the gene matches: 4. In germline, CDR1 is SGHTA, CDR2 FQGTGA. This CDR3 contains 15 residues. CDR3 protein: CASSHGLAGGNEQFF. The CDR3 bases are TGTGCCAGCAGCCACGGACTAGCGGGGGGTAATGAGCAGTTCTTC.

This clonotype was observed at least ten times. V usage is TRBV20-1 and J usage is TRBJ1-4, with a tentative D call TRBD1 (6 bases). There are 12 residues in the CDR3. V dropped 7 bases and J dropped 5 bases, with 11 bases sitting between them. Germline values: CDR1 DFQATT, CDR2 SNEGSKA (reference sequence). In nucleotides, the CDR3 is TGCAGTGTTGACAGGAGCAATGAAAAACTGTTTTTT. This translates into CSVDRSNEKLFF.

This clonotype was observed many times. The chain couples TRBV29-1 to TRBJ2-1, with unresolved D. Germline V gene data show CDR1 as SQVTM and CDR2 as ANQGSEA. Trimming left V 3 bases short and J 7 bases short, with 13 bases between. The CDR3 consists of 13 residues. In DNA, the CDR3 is TGCAGCGTTGAGGGTCGACTGCTGAATGAGCAGTTCTTC. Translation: CSVEGRLLNEQFF.

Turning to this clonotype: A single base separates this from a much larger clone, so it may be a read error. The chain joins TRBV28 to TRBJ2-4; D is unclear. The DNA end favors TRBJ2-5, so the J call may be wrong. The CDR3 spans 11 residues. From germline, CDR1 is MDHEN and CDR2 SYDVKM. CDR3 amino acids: CAGTSIETQYF. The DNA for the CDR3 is TGTGCCGGCACCTCGATCGAGACCCAGTACTTC.

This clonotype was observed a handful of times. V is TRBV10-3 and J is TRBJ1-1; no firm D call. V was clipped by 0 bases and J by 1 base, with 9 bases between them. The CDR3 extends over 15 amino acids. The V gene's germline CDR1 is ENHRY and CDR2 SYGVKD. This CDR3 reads CAISESFGENTEAFF. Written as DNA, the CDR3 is TGTGCCATCAGTGAGTCCTTCGGAGAGAACACTGAAGCTTTCTTT.

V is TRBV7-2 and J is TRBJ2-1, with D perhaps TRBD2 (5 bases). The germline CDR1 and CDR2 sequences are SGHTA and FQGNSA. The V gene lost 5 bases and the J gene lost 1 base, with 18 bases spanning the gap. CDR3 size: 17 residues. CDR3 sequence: CASSIEGSYGSYNEQFF. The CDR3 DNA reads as TGTGCCAGCAGCATAGAGGGTTCATACGGGTCCTACAATGAGCAGTTCTTC.

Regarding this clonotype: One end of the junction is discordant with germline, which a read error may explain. The CDR3: CTSSGQPGQGADRDTQYF. The CDR3 bases are TGTACCAGCAGCGGCCAGCCGGGACAGGGGGCCGATCGGGATACGCAGTATTTT. This chain joins TRBV9 and TRBJ2-3; TRBD1 matches at 12 bases. Germline CDR1 SGDLS, CDR2 YYNGEE. This CDR3 has 18 amino acids.

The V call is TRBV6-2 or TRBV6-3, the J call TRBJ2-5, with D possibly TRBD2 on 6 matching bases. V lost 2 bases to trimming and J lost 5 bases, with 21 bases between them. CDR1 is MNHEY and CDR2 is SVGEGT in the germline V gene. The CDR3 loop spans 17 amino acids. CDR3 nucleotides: TGTGCCAGCAGTTACGACCAAGAAGAAGGACGGGGGGAGACCCAGTACTTC. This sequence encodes CASSYDQEEGRGETQYF.

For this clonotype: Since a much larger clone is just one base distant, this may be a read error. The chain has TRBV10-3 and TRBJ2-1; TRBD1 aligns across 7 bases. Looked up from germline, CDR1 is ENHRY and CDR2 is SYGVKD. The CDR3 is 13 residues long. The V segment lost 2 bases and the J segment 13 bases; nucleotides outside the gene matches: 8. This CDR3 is CAISEDREETQFF. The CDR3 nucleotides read TGTGCCATCAGTGAGGACAGGGAAGAGACCCAGTTCTTC.

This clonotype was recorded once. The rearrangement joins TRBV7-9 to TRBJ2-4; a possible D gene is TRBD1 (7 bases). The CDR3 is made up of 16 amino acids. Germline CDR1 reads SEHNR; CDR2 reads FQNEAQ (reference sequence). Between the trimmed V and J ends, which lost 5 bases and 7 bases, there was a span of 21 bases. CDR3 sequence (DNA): TGTGCCAGCAGCCCCCGGGACAGTCGGGAGAGGAACATTCAGTACTTC. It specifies CASSPRDSRERNIQYF.

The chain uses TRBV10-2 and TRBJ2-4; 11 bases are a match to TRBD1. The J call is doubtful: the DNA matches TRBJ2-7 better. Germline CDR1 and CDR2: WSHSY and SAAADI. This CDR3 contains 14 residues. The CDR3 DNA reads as TGCGCCAGCAGCGTCGGGACAGGGGGAAGCGAGCAGTACTTC. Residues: CASSVGTGGSEQYF.

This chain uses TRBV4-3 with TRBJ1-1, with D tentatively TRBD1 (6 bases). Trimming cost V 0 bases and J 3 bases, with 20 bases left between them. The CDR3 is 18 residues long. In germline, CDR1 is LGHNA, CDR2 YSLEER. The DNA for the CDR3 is TGCGCCAGCAGCCAAGATCGGGGCATAGGGGGGCGTCACACTGAAGCTTTCTTT. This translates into CASSQDRGIGGRHTEAFF.

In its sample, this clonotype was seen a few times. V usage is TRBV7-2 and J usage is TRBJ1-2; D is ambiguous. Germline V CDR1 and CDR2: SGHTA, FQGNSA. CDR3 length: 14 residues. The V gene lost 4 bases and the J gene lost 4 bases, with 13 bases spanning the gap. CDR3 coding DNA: TGTGCCAGCAGCTCGACCGGACGGGTCTATGGCTACACCTTC. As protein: CASSSTGRVYGYTF.

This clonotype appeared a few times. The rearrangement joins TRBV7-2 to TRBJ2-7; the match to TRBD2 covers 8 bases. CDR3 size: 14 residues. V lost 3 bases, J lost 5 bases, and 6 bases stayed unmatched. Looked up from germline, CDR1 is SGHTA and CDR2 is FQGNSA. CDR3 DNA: TGTGCCAGCAGCTTTAGCGGGGCGGGGAACGAGCAGTACTTC. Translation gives CASSFSGAGNEQYF.

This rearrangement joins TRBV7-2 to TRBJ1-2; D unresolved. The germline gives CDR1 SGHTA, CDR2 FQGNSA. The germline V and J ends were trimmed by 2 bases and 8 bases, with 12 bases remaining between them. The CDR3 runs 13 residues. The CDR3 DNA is TGTGCCAGCAGCTTATTTTCCCAAAGAGGCTACACCTTC. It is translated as CASSLFSQRGYTF.

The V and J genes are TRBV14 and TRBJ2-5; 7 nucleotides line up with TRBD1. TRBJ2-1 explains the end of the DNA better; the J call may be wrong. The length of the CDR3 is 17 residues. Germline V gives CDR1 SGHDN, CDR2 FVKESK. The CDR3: CASSQTSEGAIGETQFF. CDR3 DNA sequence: TGTGCCAGCAGCCAGACATCCGAGGGGGCCATAGGGGAGACCCAGTTCTTC.

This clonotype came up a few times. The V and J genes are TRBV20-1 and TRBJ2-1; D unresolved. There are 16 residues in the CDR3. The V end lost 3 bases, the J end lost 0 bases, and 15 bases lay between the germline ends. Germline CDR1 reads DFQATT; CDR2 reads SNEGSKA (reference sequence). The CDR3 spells CSASILSRSSYNEQFF. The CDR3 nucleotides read TGCAGTGCTAGTATTCTGTCAAGGAGCTCCTACAATGAGCAGTTCTTC.

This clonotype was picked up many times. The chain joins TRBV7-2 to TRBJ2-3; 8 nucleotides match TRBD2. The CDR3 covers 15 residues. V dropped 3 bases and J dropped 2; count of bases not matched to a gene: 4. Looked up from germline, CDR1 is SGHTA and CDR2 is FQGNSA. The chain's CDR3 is CASSLAGGNTDTQYF. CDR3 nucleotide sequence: TGTGCCAGCAGCTTGGCGGGGGGAAACACAGATACGCAGTATTTT. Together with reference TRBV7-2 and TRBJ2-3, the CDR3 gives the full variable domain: GAGVSQSPSNKVTEKGKDVELRCDPISGHTALYWYRQSLGQGLEFLIYFQGNSAPDKSGLPSDRFSAERTGGSVSTLTIQRTQQEDSAVYLCASSLAGGNTDTQYFGPGTRLTVL.

CDR3 sequence reads: CASSQEPRPVADTQYF. The CDR3 DNA is TGTGCCAGCAGCCAAGAGCCTCGTCCGGTCGCAGATACGCAGTATTTT. The J gene is TRBJ2-3, the V gene TRBV4-2; unclear D gene. CDR3 length: 16 residues. Deletions cut 0 bases from V and 4 bases from J, with 14 bases between. Germline CDR1 is LGHNA and CDR2 is YNFKEQ.

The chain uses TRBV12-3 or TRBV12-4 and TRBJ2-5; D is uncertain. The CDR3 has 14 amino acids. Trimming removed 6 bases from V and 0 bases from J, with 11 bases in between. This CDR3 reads CASRAIGYQETQYF. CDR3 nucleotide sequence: TGTGCCAGCAGGGCTATCGGGTACCAAGAGACCCAGTACTTC.